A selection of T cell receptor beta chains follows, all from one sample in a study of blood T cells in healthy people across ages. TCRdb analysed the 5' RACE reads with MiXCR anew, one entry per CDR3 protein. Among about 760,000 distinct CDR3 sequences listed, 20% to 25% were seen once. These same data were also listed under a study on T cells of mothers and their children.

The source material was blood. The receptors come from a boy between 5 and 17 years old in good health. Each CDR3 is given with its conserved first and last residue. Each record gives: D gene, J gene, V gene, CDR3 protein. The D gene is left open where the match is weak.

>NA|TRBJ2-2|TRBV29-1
CSVVRADLTANTGELFF
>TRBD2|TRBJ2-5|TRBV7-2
CASSLEGLAGGPRETQYF
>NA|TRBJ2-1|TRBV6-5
CASTFGTGQFF
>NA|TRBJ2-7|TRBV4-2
CASSQDRTGLSSYEQYF
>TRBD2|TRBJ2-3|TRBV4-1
CASSQIGLAGDTQYF
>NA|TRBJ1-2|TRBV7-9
CASSLLRGGADYGYTF
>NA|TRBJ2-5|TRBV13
CASRRFGEETQYF
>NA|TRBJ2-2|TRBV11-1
CASSLGRESVDLAFTGELFF
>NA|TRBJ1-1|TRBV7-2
CASSLYPDTEAFF
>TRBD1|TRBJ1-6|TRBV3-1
CASSDWGQNNSPLHF
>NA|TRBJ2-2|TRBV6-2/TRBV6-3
CASSYPPIELFF
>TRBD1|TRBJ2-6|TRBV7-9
CANSLHAGGSGANVLTF
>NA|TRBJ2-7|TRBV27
CASSVDRGGYEQYF
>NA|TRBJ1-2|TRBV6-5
CASKTASGGGYTF
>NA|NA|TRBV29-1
CSVTVRTNEQFF
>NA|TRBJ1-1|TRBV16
CASSQSNVNTEAFF
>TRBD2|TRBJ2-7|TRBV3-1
CASSHRTSRSYEQYF
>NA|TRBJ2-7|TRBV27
CASSLSVNMGEQYF
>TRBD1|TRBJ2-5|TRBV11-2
CASSAGQGKGTQYF
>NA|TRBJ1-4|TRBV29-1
CSAFLATNEKLFF
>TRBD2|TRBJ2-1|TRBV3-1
CASSEQTGTSFNNEQFF
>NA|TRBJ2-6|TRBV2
CASSERYSGANVLTF
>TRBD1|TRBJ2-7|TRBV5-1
CASSFGTGEYEQYF